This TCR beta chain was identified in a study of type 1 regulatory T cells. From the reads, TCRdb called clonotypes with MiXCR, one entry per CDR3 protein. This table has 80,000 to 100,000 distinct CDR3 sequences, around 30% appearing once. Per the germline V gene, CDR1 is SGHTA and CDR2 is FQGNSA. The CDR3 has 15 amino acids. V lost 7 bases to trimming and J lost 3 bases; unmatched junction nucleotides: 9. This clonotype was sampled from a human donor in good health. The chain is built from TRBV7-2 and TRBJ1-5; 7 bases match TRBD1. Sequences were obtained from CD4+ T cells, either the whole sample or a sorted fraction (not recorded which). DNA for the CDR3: TGTGCCAGCACAAGGGACAGCTTACTCAATCAGCCCCAGCATTTT. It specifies CASTRDSLLNQPQHF.